This is a list of T cell receptor beta chains from one sample in a study of blood T cells in healthy people across ages. One entry per CDR3 protein, called by TCRdb with MiXCR from the 5' RACE reads. The sample contains around 620,000 distinct CDR3 sequences, approximately 27% of which appear only once. Sequencing input: blood. These receptors were taken from a woman aged 70-85 years in good health. Both conserved end residues are part of each CDR3.

j_call,v_call,cdr3_aa
TRBJ2-1,TRBV5-1,CASSFRDRGNEQFF
TRBJ2-7,TRBV6-2/TRBV6-3,CASSYLRGQTYEQYF
TRBJ2-5,TRBV7-2,CASSLEPPSQYF
TRBJ2-3,TRBV28,CASSLGREDVTDTQYF
TRBJ2-4,TRBV12-3/TRBV12-4,CASSIQGSKNIQYF
TRBJ2-3,TRBV7-2,CASSLSGTGNAQYF
TRBJ2-5,TRBV7-9,CASSWTTQETQYF
TRBJ2-5,TRBV6-5,CASSYLKSSGGDQYF
TRBJ2-7,TRBV6-1,CASSEAGAGYPTEQYF
TRBJ1-2,TRBV2,CASRREGDGYTF
TRBJ1-3,TRBV4-3,CASSQGWDSGNTIYF
TRBJ2-5,TRBV7-7,CASSFAGSETQYF
TRBJ2-5,TRBV12-3/TRBV12-4,CASSFPQKQETQYF
.,TRBV3-1,CASSLRTYEQYF
TRBJ1-1,TRBV5-1,CASSLEDNTEAFF
TRBJ2-5,TRBV9,CASSDGLPGTQYF
TRBJ2-2,TRBV7-2,CASSRTGNTGELFF
.,TRBV5-1,CASSLDFGETQYF
TRBJ1-1,TRBV2,CASSEEDTKAFF
TRBJ2-1,TRBV6-6,CASLGSPGGSYNEQFF
TRBJ1-4,TRBV7-9,CASSPGQGYEKLFF
TRBJ2-1,TRBV5-1,CASSLTGTEVYNEQFF
TRBJ2-5,TRBV6-2/TRBV6-3,CASSYSLAGGRETQYF
TRBJ2-7,TRBV18,CASSPQDSGLAVTF
TRBJ1-1,TRBV11-2,CASSFRQLQNTEAFF
TRBJ1-6,TRBV29-1,CSVATGLNSPLHF
TRBJ1-5,TRBV18,CASSKGTEGTNQPQHF
TRBJ2-5,TRBV27,CAGSSRGRQETQYF
TRBJ1-1,TRBV2,CAGNRDRAEAFF
TRBJ1-5,TRBV7-2,CASSGQANQPQHF
TRBJ2-3,TRBV2,CASSEENHPPGDTQYF
TRBJ2-3,TRBV4-3,CASSQDGLSGSTDTQYF
TRBJ2-1,TRBV6-6,CASLGLAGGNEQFF
TRBJ2-3,TRBV20-1,CSARRAGRDTDTQYF
TRBJ2-2,TRBV20-1,CSARDIAVPGELVF
TRBJ2-3,TRBV24-1,CATSTSVDTQYF
TRBJ2-3,TRBV30,CAAPRTSGRSDTDTQYF
TRBJ2-2,TRBV7-2,CASSSQLAGGLGELFF
TRBJ1-3,TRBV25-1,CASSDPGTLGNTIYF
TRBJ2-7,TRBV7-2,CASSFSTGASYEQYF
TRBJ2-1,TRBV20-1,CSANQGGPHNEQFF
TRBJ1-3,TRBV10-3,CATGQGAGNTIYF
TRBJ1-6,TRBV20-1,CSARGRTDDSPLHF
TRBJ2-1,TRBV7-2,CASSFGGARRNEQFF
TRBJ1-2,TRBV3-1,CASSLLEGDGYTF
TRBJ1-4,TRBV18,CASSPATGENEKLFF
TRBJ1-5,TRBV7-8,CASSLEEAVRPQHF
TRBJ2-3,TRBV15,CATSREDSGALGTQYF
TRBJ1-1,TRBV29-1,CSVAGFIGGEAFF
TRBJ1-4,TRBV12-3/TRBV12-4,CANSGQGGNEKLFF
TRBJ1-2,TRBV11-1,CASRTDRDRLTYGYTF
TRBJ2-6,TRBV11-2,CASSLERGGANVLTF